This T cell receptor beta chain is drawn from a study of T cells in Graves' hyperthyroidism and ophthalmopathy. Study-wide points: Ophthalmopathy, which appeared later, was predicted by the model a median approximately six months before onset.

Regions amplified from RNA transcripts were the TCR beta CDR3 regions. Primed by the HTBI set, a first-round RT-PCR was run on the TCR CDR3. TCRdb called the multiplex PCR reads again in MiXCR, with one record for every CDR3 protein. The data show around 490,000 distinct CDR3 sequences, nearly 20% seen once. V was pared by 6 bases and J by 2 bases, with 3 bases of the junction left unmatched. Germline loops: CDR1 MNHNS, CDR2 SASEGT. This CDR3 comprises 15 residues. This clonotype was detected ten times or more. Its specificity is not known. Using 10 ml of fresh peripheral blood, PBMCs were prepared. This clonotype was sampled from a man aged 40-49 years with Graves' ophthalmopathy. The sequenced sample was blood. The rearrangement uses TRBV6-1 and TRBJ2-7; TRBD2 aligns across 14 bases. CDR3 region: CASRGTSGGTYEQYF. The CDR3, as DNA: TGTGCCAGCAGGGGGACTAGCGGGGGCACCTACGAGCAGTACTTC.